One sample yielded the 28 T cell receptor beta chains listed below, sequenced in a study of cytomegalovirus exposure and HLA in healthy donors. Primers: 60 Vbeta forward and 13 Jbeta reverse. The method was immunoSEQ multiplex PCR; TCRdb's version includes in-frame clones alone and lacks a portion of them. The sample includes approximately 290,000 clones, roughly 80% of them seen just once. The sample comprised PBMCs. The receptors here all came from a girl aged 2 to 9 in good health and CMV-seronegative.

The table lists this clone with a count of one. This chain connects TRBV28 to TRBJ1-6; perhaps TRBD1 as D (5 bases). This CDR3 is built from 15 residues. Germline assignment: CDR1 MDHEN and CDR2 SYDVKM. The ends were cut back, 5 bases at V and 7 bases at J, with 15 bases in the middle. DNA of the CDR3: TGTGCCAGCAGTCTGCTGACAGCGGGGAATTCACCCCTCCACTTT. Amino acid sequence: CASSLLTAGNSPLHF.

The genes are TRBV6-5 and TRBJ1-1, with D tentatively TRBD1 (5 bases). V lost 6 bases and J lost 3, with 11 bases in between. This CDR3 comprises 13 residues. The germline V gene has CDR1 MNHEY and CDR2 SVGAGI. The CDR3 coding sequence is TGTGCCAGCAGATCAGGGTTCCACACTGAAGCTTTCTTT. It codes for CASRSGFHTEAFF.

The chain employs TRBV5-1 and TRBJ1-1; the match to TRBD1 covers 9 bases. After removal of 3 bases from V and 3 bases from J, the junction contained 21 bases not matched to a gene. From germline, CDR1 is SGHRS and CDR2 YFSETQ. This CDR3 is 20 amino acids long. In DNA form, the CDR3 reads TGCGCCAGCAGCTCGTTGGGCCGGACCCTTAGGACAGGGGACCACACTGAAGCTTTCTTT. Protein sequence: CASSSLGRTLRTGDHTEAFF.

The CDR3 DNA reads TGTGCCAGCAGCTTAGGGCCTGGAAACACCATATATTTT. This codes for CASSLGPGNTIYF. The chain has TRBV7-3 and TRBJ1-3; no clear D gene. Germline loops: CDR1 SGHTA, CDR2 FQGTGA. V gave up 2 bases and J gave up 2 bases, with 4 bases separating them. CDR3 size: 13 residues.

J is TRBJ1-6 and V is TRBV18; 9 bases map to TRBD1. Germline values: CDR1 KGHSH, CDR2 LQKENI. This CDR3 is built from 21 residues. The V segment lost 3 bases and the J segment 10 bases; nucleotides outside the gene matches: 25. For the CDR3, the DNA is TGTGCCAGCTCACCCTTGCCACTGGGAACAGGGGGCTGGTTAGGAGAGTCACCCCTCCACTTT. Encoded protein: CASSPLPLGTGGWLGESPLHF.

The V gene is TRBV18, the J gene TRBJ2-7; D unclear. Per germline, CDR1 KGHSH and CDR2 LQKENI. The CDR3 extends over 16 amino acids. With 3 bases removed from V and 1 base from J, the gap between germline ends came to 16 bases. The CDR3 sequence is CASSPFPGSFSYEQYF. The CDR3 DNA reads as TGTGCCAGCTCACCCTTCCCAGGCTCCTTTTCCTACGAGCAGTACTTC.

This chain links TRBV10-3 with TRBJ1-6, with 9 bases identical to TRBD1. Losses at the gene ends were 6 bases for V and 8 bases for J; bases not matched to a gene: 8. This CDR3 spans 15 amino acids. From germline, CDR1 is ENHRY and CDR2 SYGVKD. The CDR3 DNA follows: TGTGCCATCAGGCCCTCGGACAGGGGCGATTCACCCCTCCACTTT. Protein: CAIRPSDRGDSPLHF.

V usage is TRBV10-3 and J usage is TRBJ1-1; tentative D call: TRBD1 (6 bases). Trimming stripped 0 bases from V and 1 base from J, with 15 bases between. Germline lookup yields CDR1 ENHRY and CDR2 SYGVKD. The CDR3 sequence is 17 residues long. The CDR3 coding sequence is TGTGCCATCAGTGAGTCTGCCCCGGGACACCCGAACACTGAAGCTTTCTTT. Protein: CAISESAPGHPNTEAFF.

The J gene is TRBJ1-2, the V gene TRBV5-4; 7 bases are shared with TRBD1. J lost 7 bases, V lost 4 bases, and 4 bases had no gene match. This CDR3 comprises 12 residues. The V gene's germline CDR1 is SGHNT and CDR2 YYREEE (reference sequence). The CDR3 region has the DNA TGTGCCAGCAGCGCCCGACAGGGTGGCTACACCTTC. Amino acid sequence: CASSARQGGYTF.

This clone was seen a handful of times. The chain uses TRBV6-5 and TRBJ1-4; the match to TRBD1 covers 8 bases. This CDR3 region has 12 residues. Germline V lookup: CDR1 MNHEY, CDR2 SVGAGI. Losses at the gene ends were 8 bases for V and 7 bases for J; bases not matched to a gene: 3. CDR3: CASGQGREKLFF. CDR3 bases: TGTGCCAGCGGACAGGGTCGTGAAAAACTGTTTTTT.

A few counts support this clone. The chain recombines TRBV5-1 with TRBJ1-2, with D possibly TRBD1 on 6 matching bases. The V end lost 1 base, the J end lost 6 bases, and 13 bases lay between the germline ends. The CDR3 spans 14 residues. The V gene's germline CDR1 is SGHRS and CDR2 YFSETQ. The CDR3: CASSLYRENDGYTF. In DNA, the CDR3 is TGCGCCAGCAGCTTGTACAGGGAAAACGATGGCTACACCTTC.

The gene calls are TRBV6-5 and TRBJ2-7; 10 bases match TRBD2. Germline loops: CDR1 MNHEY, CDR2 SVGAGI. This CDR3 comprises 15 residues. The V and J ends lost 6 bases and 5 bases, in that order; junction bases with no gene match: 10. The CDR3 protein is CASRDPASGSHEQYF. In DNA, the CDR3 is TGTGCCAGCAGGGACCCGGCTAGCGGGAGCCACGAGCAGTACTTC.

The chain couples TRBV7-9 to TRBJ1-1; D is unresolved. Trimming removed 7 bases at V and 7 bases at J, with 19 bases between. Germline loops: CDR1 SEHNR, CDR2 FQNEAQ (reference sequence). The CDR3 loop spans 14 amino acids. The CDR3 nucleotides read TGTGCCAGCATGGTTGGACGCGGCGGAGGTGAAGCTTTCTTT. Its translation is CASMVGRGGGEAFF.

The chain uses TRBV7-8 and TRBJ2-2; 11 bases align to TRBD1. The CDR3 totals 16 residues. Trimming removed 3 bases from V and 2 bases from J; junction bases left unmatched: 2. Per germline, CDR1 SGHVS and CDR2 FQNEAQ. The CDR3 here is CASSFRTGGNTGELFF. The CDR3 DNA sequence: TGTGCCAGCAGCTTCCGGACAGGGGGCAACACCGGGGAGCTGTTTTTT.

V usage is TRBV4-2 and J usage is TRBJ1-3; D might be TRBD1 (6 bases). The CDR3 covers 18 residues. Trimming shortened V by 4 bases and J by 7 bases, and 26 bases separated the two germline ends. CDR1 is LGHNA and CDR2 is YNFKEQ in the germline V gene. The CDR3 region has the DNA TGTGCCAGCAGCCTCCTGAGGGGGGGTCGGCGGGGGATTAACACCATATATTTT. This translates into CASSLLRGGRRGINTIYF.

V usage is TRBV5-4 and J usage is TRBJ1-3; no reliable D call. V was cut by 0 bases and J by 0 bases, with 13 bases left in between. The CDR3 covers 17 residues. Germline V gene lookup returns CDR1 SGHNT and CDR2 YYREEE (reference sequence). Here the CDR3 reads CASSLDGPLYSGNTIYF. In DNA form, the CDR3 reads TGTGCCAGCAGCTTGGATGGGCCGCTCTACTCTGGAAACACCATATATTTT.

J is TRBJ1-5 and V is TRBV2, with D unclear. CDR3 length equals 16 residues. Trimming stripped 8 bases from V and 1 base from J, with 18 bases between. In germline, CDR1 is SNHLY, CDR2 FYNNEI. CDR3 protein: CASSRWGVGSNQPQHF. The CDR3 DNA follows: TGTGCCAGCTCGCGGTGGGGAGTGGGGAGCAATCAGCCCCAGCATTTT.

This chain joins TRBV18 and TRBJ1-1, with no clear D. The CDR3 length is 12 residues. The V end lost 1 base, the J end lost 8 bases, and 8 bases lay between the germline ends. CDR1 is KGHSH, CDR2 LQKENI, per germline. The CDR3 coding sequence is TGTGCCAGCTCACCACTCCAGTCAGAAGCTTTCTTT. It encodes CASSPLQSEAFF.

The J gene is TRBJ2-7, the V gene TRBV4-2; TRBD1 matches at 11 bases. With V trimmed by 1 base and J by 6 bases, 8 bases remained unmatched. This CDR3 region has 16 residues. Germline-derived CDR1 and CDR2 are LGHNA and YNFKEQ. The CDR3: CASSQAPDRGRFEQYF. DNA for the CDR3: TGTGCCAGCAGCCAAGCCCCGGACAGGGGGCGCTTCGAGCAGTACTTC.

This clone was recorded once. The rearrangement uses TRBV10-2 and TRBJ2-5; 7 bases are a match to TRBD1. The CDR3 loop spans 12 amino acids. Germline CDR1 and CDR2: WSHSY and SAAADI. After removal of 5 bases from V and 3 bases from J, the junction contained 0 bases not matched to a gene. The CDR3: CASSTGEETQYF. The CDR3, as DNA: TGCGCCAGCAGTACAGGGGAAGAGACCCAGTACTTC.

This chain links TRBV2 with TRBJ2-5; perhaps TRBD2 as D (5 bases). Germline-derived CDR1 and CDR2 are SNHLY and FYNNEI. CDR3 length: 16 residues. Trimming pared 0 bases from V and 10 bases from J, leaving 21 bases between. The CDR3 sequence: CASSEALSAVGVGQYF. The DNA of the CDR3 is TGTGCCAGCAGTGAAGCGCTCTCAGCGGTCGGGGTTGGCCAGTACTTC.

This clone has only a few counts. This chain connects TRBV4-1 to TRBJ1-6, with 7 bases identical to TRBD1. The CDR3 runs 14 residues. The germline V gene has CDR1 MGHRA and CDR2 YSYEKL. The V gene end was trimmed by 1 base and the J gene end by 13 bases; junction bases not matched to a gene: 7. The CDR3 is CASSQGQGQVPLHF. CDR3 in DNA: TGCGCCAGCAGCCAAGGACAGGGTCAAGTCCCCCTCCACTTT.

V gene TRBV5-1 combines with J gene TRBJ1-3; perhaps TRBD1 as D (6 bases). V was pared by 1 base and J by 2 bases, with 7 bases between. Per the germline V gene, CDR1 is SGHRS and CDR2 is YFSETQ. This CDR3 has 14 amino acids. CDR3 residues: CASSLSGAGNTIYF. The DNA for the CDR3 is TGCGCCAGCAGCTTGTCAGGGGCTGGAAACACCATATATTTT.

The genes are TRBV29-1 and TRBJ2-7; TRBD1 matches 7 bases. This CDR3 region has 13 residues. Germline trimming cut 3 bases from V and 3 bases from J; bases unmatched to any gene: 5. The germline CDR1 and CDR2 sequences are SQVTM and ANQGSEA. The CDR3 DNA follows: TGCAGCGTTGAGGGGACAGATTACTACGAGCAGTACTTC. Its translation is CSVEGTDYYEQYF.

V is TRBV5-1 and J is TRBJ2-5; D gene unclear. Gene TRBJ2-7 matches the end of the DNA better, so the J call may be wrong. This CDR3 is built from 12 residues. Germline CDR1 and CDR2: SGHRS and YFSETQ. The CDR3 protein is CASSPHEYEQYF. The DNA of the CDR3 is TGCGCCAGCAGCCCCCATGAGTACGAGCAGTACTTC.

This clone was picked up a small number of times. This chain links TRBV27 with TRBJ2-3; TRBD2 agrees at 9 bases. This CDR3 contains 16 residues. V gave up 7 bases and J gave up 1 base; unmatched junction bases: 9. Germline V gene lookup returns CDR1 MNHEY and CDR2 SMNVEV (reference sequence). CDR3 DNA sequence: TGTGCCAGCAAGTCCAATTTAGCGGGAGGCACAGATACGCAGTATTTT. It yields the protein CASKSNLAGGTDTQYF.

The CDR3 reads CASRGTGDAKNTGELFF. As DNA, the CDR3 is TGTGCCAGCAGGGGGACAGGGGACGCCAAGAACACCGGGGAGCTGTTTTTT. The chain links TRBV7-9 to TRBJ2-2, with TRBD1 matching 10 bases. The CDR3 is 17 amino acids. The germline gives CDR1 SEHNR, CDR2 FQNEAQ (reference sequence). With 6 bases clipped from V and 1 base from J, the junction kept 8 bases outside the gene matches.

The rearrangement joins TRBV4-1 to TRBJ1-6; a possible D gene is TRBD1 (5 bases). With 2 bases removed from V and 6 bases from J, the gap between germline ends came to 14 bases. Germline assignment: CDR1 MGHRA and CDR2 YSYEKL. The CDR3 has 16 amino acids. CDR3 in DNA: TGCGCCAGCAGCCAATTCTCTGACAGCTTTAATTCACCCCTCCACTTT. It codes for CASSQFSDSFNSPLHF.